This entry concerns a single TCR beta chain. No antigen is known for it. The CDR3 is 14 amino acids. The germline gives CDR1 SGHRS, CDR2 YFSETQ. Trimming cost V 0 bases and J 2 bases, with 3 bases left between them. Profiled with immunoSEQ multiplex PCR; TCRdb holds only in-frame clones, not every one. The data hold about 150,000 clones, with 87% observed a single time. This record comes from a study of T cell responses to AZD1222 COVID-19 vaccine. Study results and caveats: The breadth and depth of Spike-specific TCRs increased once two AZD1222 doses had been given. Donors, mostly white British, included more females; clonal diversity was possibly underestimated.

The sequences come from peripheral blood, collected 28 days after the second AZD1222 dose. This chain joins TRBV5-1 and TRBJ2-6; D gene unclear. This receptor was identified in an adult who received the AZD1222 COVID-19 vaccine. The CDR3 sequence is CASSLVTGANVLTF. Written as DNA, the CDR3 is TGCGCCAGCAGCTTGGTAACTGGGGCCAACGTCCTGACTTTC.